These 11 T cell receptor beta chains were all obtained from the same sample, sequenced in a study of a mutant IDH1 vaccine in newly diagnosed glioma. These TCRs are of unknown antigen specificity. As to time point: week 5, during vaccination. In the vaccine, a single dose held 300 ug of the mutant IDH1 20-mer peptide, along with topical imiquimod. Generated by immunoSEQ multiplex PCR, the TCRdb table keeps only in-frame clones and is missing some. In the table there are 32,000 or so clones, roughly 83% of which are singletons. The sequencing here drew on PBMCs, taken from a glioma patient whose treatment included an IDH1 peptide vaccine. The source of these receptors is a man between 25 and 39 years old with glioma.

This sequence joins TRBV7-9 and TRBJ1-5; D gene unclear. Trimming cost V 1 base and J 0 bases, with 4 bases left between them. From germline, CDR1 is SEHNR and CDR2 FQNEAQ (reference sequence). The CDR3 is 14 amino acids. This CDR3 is CASSLGYSNQPQHF. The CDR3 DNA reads TGTGCCAGCAGCTTAGGGTATAGCAATCAGCCCCAGCATTTT.

The CDR3 DNA reads TGTGCCAGCAGCTCACAGGGGCGAATCTCCTACGAGCAGTACTTC. Amino acid sequence: CASSSQGRISYEQYF. The chain carries TRBV5-4 and TRBJ2-7; 7 bases map to TRBD1. CDR3 length: 15 amino acids. Losses at the gene ends were 3 bases for V and 0 bases for J; bases not matched to a gene: 6. Germline loops: CDR1 SGHNT, CDR2 YYREEE (reference sequence). The whole variable domain, filled in from reference TRBV5-4 and TRBJ2-7, reads ETGVTQSPTHLIKTRGQQVTLRCSSQSGHNTVSWYQQALGQGPQFIFQYYREEENGRGNFPPRFSGLQFPNYSSELNVNALELDDSALYLCASSSQGRISYEQYFGPGTRLTVT.

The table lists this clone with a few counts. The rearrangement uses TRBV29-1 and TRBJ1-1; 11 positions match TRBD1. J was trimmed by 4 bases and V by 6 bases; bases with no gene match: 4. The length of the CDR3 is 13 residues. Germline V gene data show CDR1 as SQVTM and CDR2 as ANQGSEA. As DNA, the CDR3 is TGCAGCGTCGCAGGGACAGGGGGCACTGAAGCTTTCTTT. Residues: CSVAGTGGTEAFF.

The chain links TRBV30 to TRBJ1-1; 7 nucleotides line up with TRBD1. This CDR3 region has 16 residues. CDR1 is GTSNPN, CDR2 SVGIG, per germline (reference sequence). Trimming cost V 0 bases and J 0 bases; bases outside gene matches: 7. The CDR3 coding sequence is TGTGCCTGGAGTGTCTATCGGACAGGAATGAACACTGAAGCTTTCTTT. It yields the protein CAWSVYRTGMNTEAFF. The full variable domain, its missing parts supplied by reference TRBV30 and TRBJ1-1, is SQTIHQWPATLVQPVGSPLSLECTVEGTSNPNLYWYRQAAGRGLQLLFYSVGIGQISSEVPQNLSASRPQDRQFILSSKKLLLSDSGFYLCAWSVYRTGMNTEAFFGQGTRLTVV.

The chain's CDR3 is CASSQEPLAVGNEQFF. DNA for the CDR3: TGCGCCAGCAGCCAAGAGCCGCTAGCTGTGGGGAATGAGCAGTTCTTC. This rearrangement joins TRBV4-1 to TRBJ2-1; possibly TRBD2 for D (5 bases). CDR3 length: 16 amino acids. The V and J ends lost 0 bases and 7 bases respectively, with 16 bases between them. CDR1 and CDR2 (germline): MGHRA, YSYEKL.

The CDR3 spells CASSFSGDRRSEQYF. CDR3 sequence (DNA): TGTGCCAGCAGCTTCTCCGGGGACAGAAGATCCGAGCAGTACTTC. The V call is TRBV9, the J call TRBJ2-7; 7 positions agree with TRBD1. Germline values: CDR1 SGDLS, CDR2 YYNGEE. This CDR3 region has 15 residues. V was pared by 4 bases and J by 6 bases, with 13 bases of the junction left unmatched. Supplemented by reference TRBV9 and TRBJ2-7, the full variable domain reads DSGVTQTPKHLITATGQRVTLRCSPRSGDLSVYWYQQSLDQGLQFLIQYYNGEERAKGNILERFSAQQFPDLHSELNLSSLELGDSALYFCASSFSGDRRSEQYFGPGTRLTVT.

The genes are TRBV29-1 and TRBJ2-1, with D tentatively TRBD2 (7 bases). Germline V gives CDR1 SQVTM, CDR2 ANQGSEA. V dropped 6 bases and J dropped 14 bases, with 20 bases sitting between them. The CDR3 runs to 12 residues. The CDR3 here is CSVSISGAGEFF. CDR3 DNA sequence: TGCAGCGTCAGTATTTCAGGGGCGGGGGAGTTCTTC.

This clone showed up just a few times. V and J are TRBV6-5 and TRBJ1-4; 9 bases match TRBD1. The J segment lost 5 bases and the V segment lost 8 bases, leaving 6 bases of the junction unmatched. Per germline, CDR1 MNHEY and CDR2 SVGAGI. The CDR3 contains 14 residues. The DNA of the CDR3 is TGTGCCAGCGTTCGGGACAGGGCAAATGAAAAACTGTTTTTT. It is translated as CASVRDRANEKLFF.

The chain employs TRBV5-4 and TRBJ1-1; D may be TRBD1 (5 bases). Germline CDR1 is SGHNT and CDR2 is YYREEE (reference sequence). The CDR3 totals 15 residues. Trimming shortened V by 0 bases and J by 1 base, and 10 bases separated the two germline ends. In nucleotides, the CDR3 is TGTGCCAGCAGCTTGGAGACAGCGGCGAACACTGAAGCTTTCTTT. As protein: CASSLETAANTEAFF.

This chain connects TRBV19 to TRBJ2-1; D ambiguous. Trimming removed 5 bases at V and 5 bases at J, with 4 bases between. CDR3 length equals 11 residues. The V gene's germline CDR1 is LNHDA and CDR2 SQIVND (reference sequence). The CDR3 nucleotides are TGTGCCAGTAGTTCGCACAATGAGCAGTTCTTC. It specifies CASSSHNEQFF.

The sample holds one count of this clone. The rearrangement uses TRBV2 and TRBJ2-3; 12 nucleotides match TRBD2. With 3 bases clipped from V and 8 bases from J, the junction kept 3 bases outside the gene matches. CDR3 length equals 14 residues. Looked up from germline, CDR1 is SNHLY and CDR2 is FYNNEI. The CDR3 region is CASSERLAGVTQYF. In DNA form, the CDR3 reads TGTGCCAGCAGTGAGAGACTAGCGGGGGTTACGCAGTATTTT.